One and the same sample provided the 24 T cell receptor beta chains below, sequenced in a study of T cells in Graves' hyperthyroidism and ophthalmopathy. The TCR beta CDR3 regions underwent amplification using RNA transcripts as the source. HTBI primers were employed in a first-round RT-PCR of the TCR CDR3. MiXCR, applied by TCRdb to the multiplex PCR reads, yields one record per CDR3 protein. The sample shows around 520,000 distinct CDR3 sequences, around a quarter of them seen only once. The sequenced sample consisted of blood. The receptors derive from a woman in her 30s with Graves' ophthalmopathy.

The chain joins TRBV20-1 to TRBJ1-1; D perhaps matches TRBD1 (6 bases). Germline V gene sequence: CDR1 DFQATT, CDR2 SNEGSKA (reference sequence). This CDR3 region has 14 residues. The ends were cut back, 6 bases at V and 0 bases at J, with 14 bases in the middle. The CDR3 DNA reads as TGCAGTGCCCTGACAGGAGCCATGAACACTGAAGCTTTCTTT. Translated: CSALTGAMNTEAFF.

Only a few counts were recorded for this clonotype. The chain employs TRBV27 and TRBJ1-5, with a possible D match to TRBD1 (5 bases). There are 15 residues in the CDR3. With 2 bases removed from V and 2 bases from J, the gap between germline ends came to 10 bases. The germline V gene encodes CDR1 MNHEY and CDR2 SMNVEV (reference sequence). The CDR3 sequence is CASSLVGLGNQPQHF. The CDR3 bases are TGTGCCAGCAGTTTAGTGGGGCTTGGCAATCAGCCCCAGCATTTT.

CDR3 DNA: TGTGCTAGTGGTTTGGTACTTGGGCAGGCTCCGGCCAAAGCTTTCTTT. Amino acids: CASGLVLGQAPAKAFF. The chain recombines TRBV12-5 with TRBJ1-1; D unresolved. CDR3 length: 16 amino acids. CDR1 and CDR2 (germline): LGHNT, FRNRAP. Trimming removed 0 bases from V and 9 bases from J, with 20 bases in between. The whole variable domain, filled in from reference TRBV12-5 and TRBJ1-1, reads DARVTQTPRHKVTEMGQEVTMRCQPILGHNTVFWYRQTMMQGLELLAYFRNRAPLDDSGMPKDRFSAEMPDATLATLKIQPSEPRDSAVYFCASGLVLGQAPAKAFFGQGTRLTVV.

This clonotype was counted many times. The CDR3 is CASRADSNTEAFF. In nucleotides, the CDR3 is TGTGCCAGCAGGGCAGACAGTAACACTGAAGCTTTCTTT. The rearrangement joins TRBV2 to TRBJ1-1; maybe TRBD1 (5 bases). The germline gives CDR1 SNHLY, CDR2 FYNNEI. Trimming removed 6 bases at V and 2 bases at J, with 10 bases between. The length of the CDR3 is 13 residues.

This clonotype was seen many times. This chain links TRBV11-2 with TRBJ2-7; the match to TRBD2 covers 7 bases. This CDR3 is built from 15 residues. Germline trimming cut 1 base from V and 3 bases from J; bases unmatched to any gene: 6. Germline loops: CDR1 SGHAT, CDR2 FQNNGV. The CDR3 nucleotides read TGTGCCAGCAGCTTAGGACCGGGGGGAAACTACGAGCAGTACTTC. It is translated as CASSLGPGGNYEQYF.

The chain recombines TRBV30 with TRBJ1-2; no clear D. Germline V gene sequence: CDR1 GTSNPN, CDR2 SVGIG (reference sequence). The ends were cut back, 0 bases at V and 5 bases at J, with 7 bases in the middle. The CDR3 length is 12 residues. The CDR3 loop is CAWSVAGYGYTF. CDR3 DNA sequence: TGTGCCTGGAGTGTTGCAGGTTATGGCTACACCTTC.

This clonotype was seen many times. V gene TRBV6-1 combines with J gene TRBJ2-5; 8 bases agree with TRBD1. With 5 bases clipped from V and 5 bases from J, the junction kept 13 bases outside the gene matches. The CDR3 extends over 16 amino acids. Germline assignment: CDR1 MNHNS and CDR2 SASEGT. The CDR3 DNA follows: TGTGCCAGCAGTCCACGACCCGGGACAGGATATGAGACCCAGTACTTC. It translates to CASSPRPGTGYETQYF.

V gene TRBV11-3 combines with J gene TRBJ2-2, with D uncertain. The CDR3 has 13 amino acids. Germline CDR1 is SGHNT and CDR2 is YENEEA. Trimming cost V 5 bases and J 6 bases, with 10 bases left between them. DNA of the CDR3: TGTGCCAGCAGCCCTACGCCGGCCGGGGAGCTGTTTTTT. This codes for CASSPTPAGELFF.

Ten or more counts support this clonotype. CDR3 nucleotides: TGTGCCAGCAGTTTAGCCGCCGGGACAGGGGTAAACTATGGCTACACCTTC. It codes for CASSLAAGTGVNYGYTF. The gene calls are TRBV27 and TRBJ1-2, with TRBD1 matching over 10 bases. J lost 2 bases, V lost 2 bases, and 8 bases had no gene match. The germline V gene has CDR1 MNHEY and CDR2 SMNVEV (reference sequence). The CDR3 contains 17 residues.

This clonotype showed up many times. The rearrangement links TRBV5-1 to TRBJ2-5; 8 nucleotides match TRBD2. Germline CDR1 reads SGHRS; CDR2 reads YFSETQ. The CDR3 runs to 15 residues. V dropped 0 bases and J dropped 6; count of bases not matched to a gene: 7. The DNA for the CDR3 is TGCGCCAGCAGCTTGGGGTCTGCGGGGGGAAAGACCCAGTACTTC. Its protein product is CASSLGSAGGKTQYF. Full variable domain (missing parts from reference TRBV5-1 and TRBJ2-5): KAGVTQTPRYLIKTRGQQVTLSCSPISGHRSVSWYQQTPGQGLQFLFEYFSETQRNKGNFPGRFSGRQFSNSRSEMNVSTLELGDSALYLCASSLGSAGGKTQYFGPGTRLLVL.

DNA of the CDR3: TGTGCCAGTGGGGGAGTCAAAAACATTCAGTACTTC. Protein: CASGGVKNIQYF. The rearrangement links TRBV25-1 to TRBJ2-4; D possibly uses TRBD1 or TRBD2 (5 bases each). CDR3 length equals 12 residues. Per the germline V gene, CDR1 is MGHDK and CDR2 is SYGVNS. Trimming left V 9 bases short and J 3 bases short, with 9 bases between.

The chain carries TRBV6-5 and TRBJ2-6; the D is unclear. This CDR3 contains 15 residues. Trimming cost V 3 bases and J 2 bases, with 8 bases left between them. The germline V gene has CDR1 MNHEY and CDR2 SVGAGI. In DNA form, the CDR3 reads TGTGCCAGCAGTTATAGGTTTCCTGGGGCCAACGTCCTGACTTTC. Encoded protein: CASSYRFPGANVLTF.

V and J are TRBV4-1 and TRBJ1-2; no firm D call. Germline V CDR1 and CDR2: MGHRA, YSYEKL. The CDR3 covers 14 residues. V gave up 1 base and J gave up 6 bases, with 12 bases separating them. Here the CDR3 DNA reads TGCGCCAGCAGCCAAGGCACATTTAAGAATGGCTACACCTTC. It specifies CASSQGTFKNGYTF.

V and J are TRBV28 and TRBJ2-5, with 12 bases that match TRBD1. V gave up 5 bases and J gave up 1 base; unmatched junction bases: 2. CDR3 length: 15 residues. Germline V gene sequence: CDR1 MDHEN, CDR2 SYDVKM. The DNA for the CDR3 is TGTGCCAGCAGTAGGGACAGGGGGCGCCAAGAGACCCAGTACTTC. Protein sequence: CASSRDRGRQETQYF.

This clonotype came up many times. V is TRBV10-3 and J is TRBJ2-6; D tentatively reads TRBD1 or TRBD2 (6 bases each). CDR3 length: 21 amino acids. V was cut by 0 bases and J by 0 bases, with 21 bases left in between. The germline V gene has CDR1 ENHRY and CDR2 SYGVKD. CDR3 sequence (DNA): TGTGCCATCAGTGAGTCGTTGTGGAGGGGGACACCCAACTCTGGGGCCAACGTCCTGACTTTC. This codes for CAISESLWRGTPNSGANVLTF.

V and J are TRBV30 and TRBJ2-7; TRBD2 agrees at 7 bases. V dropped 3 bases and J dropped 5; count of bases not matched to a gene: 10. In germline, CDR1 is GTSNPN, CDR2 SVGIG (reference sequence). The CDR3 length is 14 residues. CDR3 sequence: CAWRWPAGRHEQYF. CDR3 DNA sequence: TGTGCCTGGAGGTGGCCAGCGGGACGGCACGAGCAGTACTTC.

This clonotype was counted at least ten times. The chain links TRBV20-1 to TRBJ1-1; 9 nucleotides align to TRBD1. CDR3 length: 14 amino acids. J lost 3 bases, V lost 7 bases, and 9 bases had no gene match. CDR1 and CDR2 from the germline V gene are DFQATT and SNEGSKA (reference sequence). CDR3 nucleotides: TGCAGTGTTTCACAGGGGGCGAGGGACACTGAAGCTTTCTTT. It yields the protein CSVSQGARDTEAFF.

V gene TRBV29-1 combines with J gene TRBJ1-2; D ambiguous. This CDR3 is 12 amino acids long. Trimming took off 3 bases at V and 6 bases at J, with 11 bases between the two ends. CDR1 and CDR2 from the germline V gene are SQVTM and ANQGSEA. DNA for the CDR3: TGCAGCGTTGACATCGAAAACCATGGCTACACCTTC. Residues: CSVDIENHGYTF. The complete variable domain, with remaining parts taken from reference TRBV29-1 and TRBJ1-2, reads SAVISQKPSRDICQRGTSLTIQCQVDSQVTMMFWYRQQPGQSLTLIATANQGSEATYESGFVIDKFPISRPNLTFSTLTVSNMSPEDSSIYLCSVDIENHGYTFGSGTRLTVV.

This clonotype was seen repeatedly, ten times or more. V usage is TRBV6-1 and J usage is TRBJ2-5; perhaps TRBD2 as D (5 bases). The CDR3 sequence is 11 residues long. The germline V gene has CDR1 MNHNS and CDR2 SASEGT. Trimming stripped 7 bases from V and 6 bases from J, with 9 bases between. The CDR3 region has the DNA TGTGCCAGCACAATCGGGAAGACCCAGTACTTC. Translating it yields CASTIGKTQYF.

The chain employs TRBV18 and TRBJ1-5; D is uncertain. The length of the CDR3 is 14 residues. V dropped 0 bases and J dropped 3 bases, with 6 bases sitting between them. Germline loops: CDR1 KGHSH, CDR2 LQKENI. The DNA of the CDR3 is TGTGCCAGCTCACCACCTGGAATCAATCAGCCCCAGCATTTT. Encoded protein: CASSPPGINQPQHF.

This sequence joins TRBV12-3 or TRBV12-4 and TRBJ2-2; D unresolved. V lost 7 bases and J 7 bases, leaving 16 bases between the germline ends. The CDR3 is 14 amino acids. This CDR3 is CASITHGTDGELFF. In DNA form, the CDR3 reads TGTGCCAGCATCACACATGGCACAGACGGGGAGCTGTTTTTT.

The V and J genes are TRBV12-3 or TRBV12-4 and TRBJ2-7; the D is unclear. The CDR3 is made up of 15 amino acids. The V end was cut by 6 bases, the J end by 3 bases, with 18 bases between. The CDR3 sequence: CASSIARSSHYEQYF. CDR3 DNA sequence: TGTGCCAGCAGCATCGCCAGGTCCAGTCACTACGAGCAGTACTTC.

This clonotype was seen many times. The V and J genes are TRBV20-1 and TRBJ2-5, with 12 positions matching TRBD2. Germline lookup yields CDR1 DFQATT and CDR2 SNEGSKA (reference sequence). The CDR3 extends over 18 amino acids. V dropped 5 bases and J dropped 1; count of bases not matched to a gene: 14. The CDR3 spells CSAETSGGLYHTQETQYF. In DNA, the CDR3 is TGCAGTGCTGAGACTAGCGGGGGCCTCTACCATACCCAAGAGACCCAGTACTTC.

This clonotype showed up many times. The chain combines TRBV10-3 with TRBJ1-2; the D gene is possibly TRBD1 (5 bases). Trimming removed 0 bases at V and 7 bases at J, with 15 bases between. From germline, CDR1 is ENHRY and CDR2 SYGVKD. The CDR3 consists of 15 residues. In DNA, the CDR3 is TGTGCCATCAGTGAGTCGCAAGGCAGGGCCCCTGGCTACACCTTC. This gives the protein CAISESQGRAPGYTF.